This TCR beta chain appears in the sequencing data of a study of identical twins. TCRdb called the 5' RACE reads again in MiXCR, with one record for every CDR3 protein. The sample consists of under 300,000 distinct CDR3 sequences, about 8% of them appearing once. CDR3 size: 14 residues. The V gene end was trimmed by 7 bases and the J gene end by 1 base; junction bases not matched to a gene: 7. The V gene's germline CDR1 is SQVTM and CDR2 ANQGSEA. The same data also contributed to another study, on yellow fever vaccine responses in identical twins.

The sequence came from a woman aged 18-29 years in good health. The chain combines TRBV29-1 with TRBJ1-1; TRBD1 aligns across 9 bases. The material sequenced was CD8+ T cells sorted from blood. Written as DNA, the CDR3 is TGCAGCGCACTGGACAGGGGTGGGAACACTGAAGCTTTCTTT. Translated: CSALDRGGNTEAFF.